This TCR beta chain was observed in a study of T cell responses to AZD1222 COVID-19 vaccine. Study as a whole: Combined were second doses at about 4 or about 12 weeks.

Germline loops: CDR1 LNHDA, CDR2 SQIVND (reference sequence). V shed 4 bases and J 10 bases; nucleotides not matched to a gene: 5. The CDR3 runs to 14 residues. Study-wide results and caveats: Increased Spike-specific TCR breadth and depth were observed after two AZD1222 doses. All repertoire sampling was performed exclusively after the peak T cell response.

Here immunoSEQ multiplex PCR was the method, and the copy in TCRdb shows in-frame clones only, minus some. Of tens of thousands of clones in the sample, less than 85% were seen once. Worth noting for this clone: Antigen: not known.

The chain carries TRBV19 and TRBJ1-6, with 9 positions matching TRBD1. The clonotype comes from an adult in good health. This sample comprised peripheral blood, obtained on day 0 of AZD1222 vaccination. As DNA, the CDR3 is TGTGCCAGTAGTACACAGGGGGCCGGGTCACCCCTCCACTTT. Encoded protein: CASSTQGAGSPLHF.